This record looks at one T cell receptor (beta chain) sequence and its context. The antigen is undetermined. Germline V gives CDR1 GTSNPN, CDR2 SVGIG (reference sequence). This CDR3 spans 17 amino acids. With V trimmed by 2 bases and J by 1 base, 9 bases remained unmatched. The source of the sample is a study of T cell responses to AZD1222 COVID-19 vaccine. Background on the study: Second-dose intervals of approximately 4 or approximately 12 weeks were pooled. The study, taken as a whole, reports: Samples come after the peak T cell response, not at day 14. Females made up more of the donors, who were largely white British, and clonal diversity may have come out too low.

Assay used: immunoSEQ multiplex PCR; TCRdb lists only in-frame clones, some missing. Among under 200,000 clones listed, around nine tenths were seen once. This chain connects TRBV30 to TRBJ1-1; the match to TRBD1 covers 11 bases. This receptor was obtained from an adult in good health. The sequencing used peripheral blood, collected on day 0 of AZD1222 vaccination. The CDR3 DNA follows: TGTGCCTGGAGTTTTCGGACAGGGGGCGGATGGAACACTGAAGCTTTCTTT. Its protein is CAWSFRTGGGWNTEAFF.